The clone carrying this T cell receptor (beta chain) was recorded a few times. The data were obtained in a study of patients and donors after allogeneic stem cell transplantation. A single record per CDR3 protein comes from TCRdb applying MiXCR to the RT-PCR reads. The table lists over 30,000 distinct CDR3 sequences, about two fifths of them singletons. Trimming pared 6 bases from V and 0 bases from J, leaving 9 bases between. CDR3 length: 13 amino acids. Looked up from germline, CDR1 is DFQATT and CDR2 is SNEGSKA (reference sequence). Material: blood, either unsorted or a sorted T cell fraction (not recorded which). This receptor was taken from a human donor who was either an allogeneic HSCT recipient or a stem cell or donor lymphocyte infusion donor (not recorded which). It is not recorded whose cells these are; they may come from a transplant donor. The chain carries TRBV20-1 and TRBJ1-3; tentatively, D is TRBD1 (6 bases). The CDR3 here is CSARTVSGNTIYF. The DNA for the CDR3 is TGCAGTGCCAGGACAGTCTCTGGAAACACCATATATTTT.